The entry below gives a single T cell receptor beta chain sequence along with its context. What it binds is unknown. This sample is part of a study of OX40 agonist ivuxolimab in advanced cancers. Study-level background: An agonistic human IgG2 monoclonal antibody against OX40 (CD134) was given.

People who had autoimmune disease history or systemic immunosuppression were excluded. General study results and limits: The study found among the lowest clonal expansion in partial responders at 0.1-3.0 mg/kg.

V lost 8 bases and J 0 bases, leaving 7 bases between the germline ends. Germline CDR1 KGHSH, CDR2 LQKENI. The CDR3 has 12 amino acids. TCRdb keeps only in-frame clones here, not all; method: immunoSEQ multiplex PCR. The table shows over 55,000 clones, with 91% occurring only once. The genes are TRBV18 and TRBJ2-5; D might be TRBD1 (5 bases). This material consisted of CD4+ or CD8+ T cells sorted from blood, taken in a trial of the OX40 agonist ivuxolimab. The source of this sequence is an adult with an advanced solid tumor such as melanoma, head and neck, liver or kidney cancer. CDR3 in amino acids: CASNRYQETQYF. The CDR3 DNA is TGTGCCAGCAACAGGTACCAAGAGACCCAGTACTTC.